This T cell receptor beta chain was documented in a study of cytomegalovirus exposure and HLA in healthy donors. J gave up 0 bases and V 8 bases, and 4 bases lay outside the gene matches. Germline V gives CDR1 GTSNPN, CDR2 SVGIG (reference sequence). This CDR3 has 13 amino acids. The study's findings and limits: Using the classifier, cytomegalovirus status was reportedly diagnosed with high specificity and sensitivity. Overall, about 160 TCR beta chains were annotated as cytomegalovirus-associated. Rare TCR sequences predominated, though certain public TCRs were found in many donors.

Produced via immunoSEQ multiplex PCR; TCRdb's table is partial and in-frame only. Of 150,000 to 200,000 clones listed, about 88% were seen once; the top ten hold around 2.1%. A remark on this clone: Its antigen is unidentified.

This sequence was found in a woman under 30 in good health and CMV-seronegative. The sample taken for sequencing was PBMCs. The chain uses TRBV30 and TRBJ1-3; 7 nucleotides match TRBD1. CDR3 DNA: TGTGCCCGGGGACAGAGCTCTGGAAACACCATATATTTT. Its protein product is CARGQSSGNTIYF.